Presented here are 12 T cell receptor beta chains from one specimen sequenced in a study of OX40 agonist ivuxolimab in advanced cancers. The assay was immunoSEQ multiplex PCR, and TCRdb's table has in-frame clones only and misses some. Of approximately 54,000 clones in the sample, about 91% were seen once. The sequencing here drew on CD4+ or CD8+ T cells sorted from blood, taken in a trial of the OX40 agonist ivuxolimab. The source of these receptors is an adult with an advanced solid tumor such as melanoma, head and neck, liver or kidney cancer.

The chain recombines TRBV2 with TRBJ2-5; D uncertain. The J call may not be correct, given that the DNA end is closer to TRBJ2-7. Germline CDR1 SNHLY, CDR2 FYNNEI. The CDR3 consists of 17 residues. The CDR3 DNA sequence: TGTGCCAGCAGTGAAGCGTCTACAGACTCGAGCTCCTACGAGCAGTACTTC. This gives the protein CASSEASTDSSSYEQYF.

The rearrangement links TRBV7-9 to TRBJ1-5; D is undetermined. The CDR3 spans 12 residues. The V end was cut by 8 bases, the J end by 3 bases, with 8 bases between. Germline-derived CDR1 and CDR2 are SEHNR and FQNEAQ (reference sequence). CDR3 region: CASAYPNQPQHF. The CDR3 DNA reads TGTGCCAGCGCGTACCCCAATCAGCCCCAGCATTTT.

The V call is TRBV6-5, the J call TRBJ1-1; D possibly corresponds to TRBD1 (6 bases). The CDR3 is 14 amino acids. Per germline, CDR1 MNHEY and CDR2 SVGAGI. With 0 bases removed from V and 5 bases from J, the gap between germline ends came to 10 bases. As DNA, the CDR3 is TGTGCCAGCAGTTACTCTCAGGGGACGACTGAAGCTTTCTTT. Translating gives CASSYSQGTTEAFF.

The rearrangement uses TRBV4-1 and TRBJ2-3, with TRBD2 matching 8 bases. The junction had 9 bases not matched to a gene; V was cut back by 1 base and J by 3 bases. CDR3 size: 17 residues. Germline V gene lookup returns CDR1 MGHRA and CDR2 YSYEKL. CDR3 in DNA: TGCGCCAGCAGCCAAGTCTCCGGGGGGGCATATACAGATACGCAGTATTTT. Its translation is CASSQVSGGAYTDTQYF.

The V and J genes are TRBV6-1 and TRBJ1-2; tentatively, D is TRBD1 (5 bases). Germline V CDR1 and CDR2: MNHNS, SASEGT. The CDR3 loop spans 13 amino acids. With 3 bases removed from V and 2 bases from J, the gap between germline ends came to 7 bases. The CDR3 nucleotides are TGTGCCAGCAGTGAGGGGACCAACTATGGCTACACCTTC. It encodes CASSEGTNYGYTF.

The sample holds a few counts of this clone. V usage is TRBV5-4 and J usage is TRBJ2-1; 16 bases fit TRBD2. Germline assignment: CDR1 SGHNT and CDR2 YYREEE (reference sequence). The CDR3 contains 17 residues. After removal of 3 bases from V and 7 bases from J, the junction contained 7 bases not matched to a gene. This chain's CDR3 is CASSSEAGLAGGNEQFF. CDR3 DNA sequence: TGTGCCAGCAGCTCTGAGGCGGGACTAGCGGGGGGGAATGAGCAGTTCTTC.

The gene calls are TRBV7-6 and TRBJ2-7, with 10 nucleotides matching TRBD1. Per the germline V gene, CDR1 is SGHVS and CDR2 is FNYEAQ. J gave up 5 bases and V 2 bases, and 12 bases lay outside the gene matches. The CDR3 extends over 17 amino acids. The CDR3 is CASSLNPSGTGADEQYF. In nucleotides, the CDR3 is TGTGCCAGCAGCTTAAATCCCTCAGGGACAGGGGCAGACGAGCAGTACTTC.

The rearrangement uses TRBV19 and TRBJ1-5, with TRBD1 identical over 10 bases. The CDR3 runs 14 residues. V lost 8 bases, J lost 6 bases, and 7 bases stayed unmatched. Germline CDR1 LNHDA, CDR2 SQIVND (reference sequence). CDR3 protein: CASHAGQGFQPQHF. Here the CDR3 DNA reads TGTGCCAGTCACGCGGGACAGGGGTTTCAGCCCCAGCATTTT.

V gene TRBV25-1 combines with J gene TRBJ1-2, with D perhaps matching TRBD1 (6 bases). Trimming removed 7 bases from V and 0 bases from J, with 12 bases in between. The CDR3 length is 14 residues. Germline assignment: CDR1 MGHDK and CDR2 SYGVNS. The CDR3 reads CASTGQTANYGYTF. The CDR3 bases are TGTGCCAGCACAGGACAGACGGCTAACTATGGCTACACCTTC.

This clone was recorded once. CDR3 amino acids: CASSGTSGGIEQFF. CDR3 sequence (DNA): TGCGCCAGCAGTGGGACTAGCGGGGGTATTGAGCAGTTCTTC. V is TRBV10-2 and J is TRBJ2-1, with 13 bases identical to TRBD2. Germline trimming cut 4 bases from V and 9 bases from J; bases unmatched to any gene: 3. Germline CDR1 and CDR2: WSHSY and SAAADI. The CDR3 is 14 amino acids.

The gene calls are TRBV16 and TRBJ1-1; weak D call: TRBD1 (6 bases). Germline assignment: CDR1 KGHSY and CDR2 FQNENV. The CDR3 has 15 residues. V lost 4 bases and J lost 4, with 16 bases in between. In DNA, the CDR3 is TGTGCCAGCAGCCGGACAGTCTTTGAGGGCACTGAAGCTTTCTTT. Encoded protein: CASSRTVFEGTEAFF.

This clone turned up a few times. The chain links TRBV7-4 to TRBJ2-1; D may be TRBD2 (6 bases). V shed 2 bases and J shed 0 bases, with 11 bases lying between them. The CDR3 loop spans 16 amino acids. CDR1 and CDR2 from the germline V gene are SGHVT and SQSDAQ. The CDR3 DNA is TGTGCCAGCAGCTTAATTGGGGGGAGCTCCTACAATGAGCAGTTCTTC. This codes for CASSLIGGSSYNEQFF.